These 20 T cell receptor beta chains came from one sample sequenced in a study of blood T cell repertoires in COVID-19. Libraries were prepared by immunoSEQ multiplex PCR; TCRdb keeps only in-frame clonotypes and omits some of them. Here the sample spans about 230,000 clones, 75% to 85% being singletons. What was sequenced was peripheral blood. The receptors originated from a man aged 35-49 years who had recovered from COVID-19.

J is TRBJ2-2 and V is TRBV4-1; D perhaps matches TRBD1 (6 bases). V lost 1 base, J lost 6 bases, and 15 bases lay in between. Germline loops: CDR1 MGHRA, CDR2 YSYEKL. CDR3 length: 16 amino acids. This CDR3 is CASSQATGTTAGELFF. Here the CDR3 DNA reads TGCGCCAGCAGCCAAGCCACAGGGACGACGGCCGGGGAGCTGTTTTTT.

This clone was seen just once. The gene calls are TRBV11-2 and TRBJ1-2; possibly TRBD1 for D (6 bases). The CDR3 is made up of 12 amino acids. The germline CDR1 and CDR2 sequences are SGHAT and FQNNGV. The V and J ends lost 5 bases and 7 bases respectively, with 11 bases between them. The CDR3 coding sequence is TGTGCCAGCAGCGTCACAGGGCCTGGCTACACCTTC. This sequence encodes CASSVTGPGYTF.

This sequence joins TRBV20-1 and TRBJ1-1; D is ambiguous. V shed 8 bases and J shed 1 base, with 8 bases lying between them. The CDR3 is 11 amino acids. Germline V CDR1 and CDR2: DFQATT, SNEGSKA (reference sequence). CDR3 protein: CSPRENTEAFF. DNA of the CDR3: TGCAGTCCGAGGGAGAACACTGAAGCTTTCTTT.

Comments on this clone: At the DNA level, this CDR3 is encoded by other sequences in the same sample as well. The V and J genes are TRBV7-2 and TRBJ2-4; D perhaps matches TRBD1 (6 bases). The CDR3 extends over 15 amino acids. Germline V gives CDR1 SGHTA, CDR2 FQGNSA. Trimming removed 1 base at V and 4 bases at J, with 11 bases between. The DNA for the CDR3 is TGTGCCAGCAGCTTAGGGGGGCAGGGGAAAAACATTCAGTACTTC. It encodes CASSLGGQGKNIQYF.

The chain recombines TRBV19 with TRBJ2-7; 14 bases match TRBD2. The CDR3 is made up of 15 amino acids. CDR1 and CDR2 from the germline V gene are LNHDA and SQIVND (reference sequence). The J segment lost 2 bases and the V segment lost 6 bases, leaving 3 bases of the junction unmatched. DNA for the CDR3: TGTGCCAGTAGCCCGGGACTAGCGGGAGCCTACGAGCAGTACTTC. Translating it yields CASSPGLAGAYEQYF.

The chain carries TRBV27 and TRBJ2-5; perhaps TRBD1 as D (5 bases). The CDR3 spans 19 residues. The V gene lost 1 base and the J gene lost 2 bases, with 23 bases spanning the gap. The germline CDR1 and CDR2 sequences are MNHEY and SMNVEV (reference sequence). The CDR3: CASSLFVLDGRDRQETQYF. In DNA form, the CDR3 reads TGTGCCAGCAGTTTATTCGTCCTGGATGGCCGCGACAGACAAGAGACCCAGTACTTC.

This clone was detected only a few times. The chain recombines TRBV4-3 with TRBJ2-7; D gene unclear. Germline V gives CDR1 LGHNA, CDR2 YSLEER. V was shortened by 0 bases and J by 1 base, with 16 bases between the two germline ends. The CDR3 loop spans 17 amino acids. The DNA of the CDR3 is TGCGCCAGCAGCCAAGAATTGGCGGAGAGTTGGTCCTACGAGCAGTACTTC. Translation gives CASSQELAESWSYEQYF.

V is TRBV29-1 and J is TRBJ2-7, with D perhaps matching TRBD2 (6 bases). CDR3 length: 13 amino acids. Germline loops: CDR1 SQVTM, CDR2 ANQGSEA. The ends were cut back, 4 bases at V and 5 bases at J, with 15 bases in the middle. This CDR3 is CSVGHGGNNEQYF. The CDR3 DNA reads TGCAGCGTTGGACACGGCGGGAACAACGAGCAGTACTTC.

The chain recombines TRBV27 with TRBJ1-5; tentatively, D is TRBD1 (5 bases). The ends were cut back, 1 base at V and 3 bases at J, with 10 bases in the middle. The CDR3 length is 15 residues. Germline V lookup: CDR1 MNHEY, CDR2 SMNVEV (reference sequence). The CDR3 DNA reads TGTGCCAGCAGTTTATTTCAGGGCCCCAATCAGCCCCAGCATTTT. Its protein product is CASSLFQGPNQPQHF.

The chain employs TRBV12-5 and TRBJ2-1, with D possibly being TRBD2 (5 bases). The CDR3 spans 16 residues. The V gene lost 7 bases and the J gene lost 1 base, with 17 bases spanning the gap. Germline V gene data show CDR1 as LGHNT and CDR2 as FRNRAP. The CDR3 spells CASASGLSGSYNEQFF. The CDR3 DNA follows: TGTGCTAGTGCCTCCGGACTTTCAGGTTCCTACAATGAGCAGTTCTTC.

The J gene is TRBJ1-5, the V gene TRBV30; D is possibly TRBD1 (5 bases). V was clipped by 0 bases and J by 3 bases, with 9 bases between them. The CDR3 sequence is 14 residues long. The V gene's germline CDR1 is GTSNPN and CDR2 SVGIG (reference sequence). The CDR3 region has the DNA TGTGCCTGGAGTGTAGACAGCTTCAATCAGCCCCAGCATTTT. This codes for CAWSVDSFNQPQHF.

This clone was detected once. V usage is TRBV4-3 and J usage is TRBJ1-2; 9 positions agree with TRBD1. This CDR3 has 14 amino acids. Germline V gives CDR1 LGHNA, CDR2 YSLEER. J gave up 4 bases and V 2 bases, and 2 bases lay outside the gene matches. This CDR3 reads CASSQQTGGYGYTF. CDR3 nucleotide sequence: TGCGCCAGCAGCCAACAGACAGGGGGCTATGGCTACACCTTC.

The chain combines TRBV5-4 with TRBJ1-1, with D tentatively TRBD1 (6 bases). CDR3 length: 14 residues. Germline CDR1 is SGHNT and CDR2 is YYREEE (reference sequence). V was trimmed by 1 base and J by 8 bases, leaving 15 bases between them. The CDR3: CASSLTGRVAEAFF. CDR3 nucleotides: TGTGCCAGCAGCTTGACAGGGCGTGTGGCCGAAGCTTTCTTT.

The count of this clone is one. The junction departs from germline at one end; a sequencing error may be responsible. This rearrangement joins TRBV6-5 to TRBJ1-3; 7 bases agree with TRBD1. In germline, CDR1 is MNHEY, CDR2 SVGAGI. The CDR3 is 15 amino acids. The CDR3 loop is CASSYSGQTGSTIYF. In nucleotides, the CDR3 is TGTGCCAGCAGTTACTCGGGACAGACTGGAAGCACCATATATTTT.

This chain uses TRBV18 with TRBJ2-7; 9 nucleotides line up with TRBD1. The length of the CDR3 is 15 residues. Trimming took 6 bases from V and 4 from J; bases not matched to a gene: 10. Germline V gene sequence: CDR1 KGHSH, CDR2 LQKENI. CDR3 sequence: CASSLGSGQGYEQYF. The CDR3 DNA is TGTGCCAGCTCCTTGGGTTCGGGACAGGGATACGAGCAGTACTTC.

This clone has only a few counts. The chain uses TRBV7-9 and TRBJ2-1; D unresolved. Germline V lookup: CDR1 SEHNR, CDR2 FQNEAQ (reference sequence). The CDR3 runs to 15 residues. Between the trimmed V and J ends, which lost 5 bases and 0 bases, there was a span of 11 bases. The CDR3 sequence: CASSPHGSSYNEQFF. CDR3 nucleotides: TGTGCCAGCAGCCCCCATGGCAGCTCCTACAATGAGCAGTTCTTC.

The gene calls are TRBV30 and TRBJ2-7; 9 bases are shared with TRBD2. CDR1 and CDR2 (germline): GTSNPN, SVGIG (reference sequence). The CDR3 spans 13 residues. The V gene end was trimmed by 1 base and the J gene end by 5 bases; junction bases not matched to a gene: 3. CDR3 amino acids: CAWSGIAGDEQYF. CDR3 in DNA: TGTGCCTGGAGTGGGATAGCGGGAGACGAGCAGTACTTC.

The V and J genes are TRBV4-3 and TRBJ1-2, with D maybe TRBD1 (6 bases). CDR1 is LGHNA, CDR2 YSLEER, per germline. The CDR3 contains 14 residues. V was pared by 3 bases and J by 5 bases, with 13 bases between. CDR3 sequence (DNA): TGCGCCAGCAGCCAGGGCCCAACAGGGTATGGCTACACCTTC. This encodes CASSQGPTGYGYTF.

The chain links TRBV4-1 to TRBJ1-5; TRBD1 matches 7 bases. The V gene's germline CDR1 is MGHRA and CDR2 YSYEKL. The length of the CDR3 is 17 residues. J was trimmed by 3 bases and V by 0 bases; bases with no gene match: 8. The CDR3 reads CASSQESEGASNQPQHF. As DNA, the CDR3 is TGCGCCAGCAGCCAAGAATCGGAGGGGGCTTCCAATCAGCCCCAGCATTTT.

In nucleotides, the CDR3 is TGCGCCAGCAGCCCCCGGACAGGTACGGACTATGGCTACACCTTC. Translated, it gives CASSPRTGTDYGYTF. This chain connects TRBV5-1 to TRBJ1-2, with 7 bases matching TRBD1. Germline loops: CDR1 SGHRS, CDR2 YFSETQ. The V segment lost 4 bases and the J segment 3 bases; nucleotides outside the gene matches: 9. This CDR3 spans 15 amino acids.